The rows below give T cell receptor beta chains drawn from one sample of a study of beta chain features in type 1 diabetes. Sequencing was performed with immunoSEQ multiplex PCR; in TCRdb, only in-frame clones are kept and a portion is missing. The sample lists about 260,000 clones, 24% occurring once. Material for sequencing was naive CD4+ T cells from blood. These receptors were collected from a woman aged 25 to 39 with type 1 diabetes. Both conserved end residues are part of each CDR3. A D gene is named only where the DNA matches it firmly. Clone sizes are given selectively: once, few, many, or a class where the clone is expanded.

CDR3aa: CASSQDRAGSYNEQFF
CDR3nt: TGCGCCAGCAGCCAAGATCGCGCGGGTTCCTACAATGAGCAGTTCTTC
d_gene: NA
len: 16
abundance: NA
j_gene: TRBJ2-1
v_gene: TRBV4-1

CDR3aa: CASSLTGSYIEQYF
CDR3nt: TGTGCCAGTAGTCTCACCGGGTCCTACATCGAGCAGTACTTC
d_gene: NA
len: 14
abundance: NA
j_gene: TRBJ2-7
v_gene: TRBV19

CDR3aa: CASSPVQAQETQYF
CDR3nt: TGTGCCAGCTCACCAGTCCAGGCTCAAGAGACCCAGTACTTC
d_gene: NA
len: 14
abundance: NA
j_gene: TRBJ2-5
v_gene: TRBV18

CDR3aa: CSVEVDRGTGTGYTF
CDR3nt: TGCAGCGTTGAAGTTGATAGAGGGACAGGGACTGGCTACACCTTC
d_gene: TRBD1
len: 15
abundance: few
j_gene: TRBJ1-2
v_gene: TRBV29-1

CDR3aa: CASSQGWREADTQYF
CDR3nt: TGTGCCAGCAGCCAAGGATGGCGGGAGGCAGATACGCAGTATTTT
d_gene: TRBD2
len: 15
abundance: NA
j_gene: TRBJ2-3
v_gene: TRBV4-2

CDR3aa: CASSVGSGYTF
CDR3nt: TGTGCCAGCAGTGTGGGCAGTGGCTACACCTTC
d_gene: NA
len: 11
abundance: NA
j_gene: TRBJ1-2
v_gene: TRBV2

CDR3aa: CASSSLAGARTDTQYF
CDR3nt: TGTGCCAGCAGCTCCTTGGCTGGGGCCCGCACAGATACGCAGTATTTT
d_gene: NA
len: 16
abundance: few
j_gene: TRBJ2-3
v_gene: TRBV7-9

CDR3aa: CASSLTENTGELFF
CDR3nt: TGTGCCAGCAGCTTAACAGAAAACACCGGGGAGCTGTTTTTT
d_gene: NA
len: 14
abundance: NA
j_gene: TRBJ2-2
v_gene: TRBV7-9

CDR3aa: CASSVQGAYGYTF
CDR3nt: TGTGCCAGCAGTGTACAGGGGGCCTATGGCTACACCTTC
d_gene: TRBD1
len: 13
abundance: NA
j_gene: TRBJ1-2
v_gene: TRBV28

CDR3aa: CASSWRESSYNEQFF
CDR3nt: TGTGCCAGCAGTTGGCGGGAGAGCTCCTACAATGAGCAGTTCTTC
d_gene: TRBD2
len: 15
abundance: NA
j_gene: TRBJ2-1
v_gene: TRBV6-5

CDR3aa: CASSQGQPGLAGDYEQYF
CDR3nt: TGCGCCAGCAGTCAAGGGCAGCCGGGACTAGCGGGAGACTACGAGCAGTACTTC
d_gene: TRBD2
len: 18
abundance: NA
j_gene: TRBJ2-7
v_gene: TRBV23-1

CDR3aa: CASSPDRGREDGYTF
CDR3nt: TGTGCCAGCTCACCGGACAGGGGGCGCGAGGATGGCTACACCTTC
d_gene: TRBD1
len: 15
abundance: few
j_gene: TRBJ1-2
v_gene: TRBV18

CDR3aa: CAWDGGSNQPQHF
CDR3nt: TGTGCCTGGGATGGAGGTAGCAATCAGCCCCAGCATTTT
d_gene: NA
len: 13
abundance: few
j_gene: TRBJ1-5
v_gene: TRBV30

CDR3aa: CASSKRLAGGQSNEQFF
CDR3nt: TGTGCCAGCAGCAAACGACTAGCGGGAGGACAGTCGAATGAGCAGTTCTTC
d_gene: TRBD2
len: 17
abundance: few
j_gene: TRBJ2-1
v_gene: TRBV9

CDR3aa: CASSLQGSSYGYTF
CDR3nt: TGTGCCAGCAGTTTACAGGGTTCTAGCTATGGCTACACCTTC
d_gene: NA
len: 14
abundance: few
j_gene: TRBJ1-2
v_gene: TRBV27

CDR3aa: CASSLGGEVSYNEQFF
CDR3nt: TGTGCCAGCAGCTTGGGGGGCGAAGTGTCCTACAATGAGCAGTTCTTC
d_gene: NA
len: 16
abundance: few
j_gene: TRBJ2-1
v_gene: TRBV5-4

CDR3aa: CASSDGQGAPSNEQFF
CDR3nt: TGTGCCAGCAGCGACGGACAGGGGGCCCCTAGTAATGAGCAGTTCTTC
d_gene: TRBD1
len: 16
abundance: NA
j_gene: TRBJ2-1
v_gene: TRBV9

CDR3aa: CAWTGPYEQYF
CDR3nt: TGTGCCTGGACAGGGCCGTACGAGCAGTACTTC
d_gene: NA
len: 11
abundance: few
j_gene: TRBJ2-7
v_gene: TRBV30

CDR3aa: CASSLQGSEQYF
CDR3nt: TGCGCCAGCAGCTTGCAGGGCTCCGAGCAGTACTTC
d_gene: NA
len: 12
abundance: NA
j_gene: TRBJ2-7
v_gene: TRBV5-1

CDR3aa: CASSLNRDGYTF
CDR3nt: TGTGCCAGCAGCTTGAACAGGGACGGCTACACCTTC
d_gene: NA
len: 12
abundance: NA
j_gene: TRBJ1-2
v_gene: TRBV7-2

CDR3aa: CASTQQGLGTGELFF
CDR3nt: TGTGCCAGCACCCAACAGGGGTTGGGCACCGGGGAGCTGTTTTTT
d_gene: TRBD1
len: 15
abundance: NA
j_gene: TRBJ2-2
v_gene: TRBV2

CDR3aa: CASSSYATTAHYGYTF
CDR3nt: TGTGCCAGCAGCTCTTACGCGACGACAGCCCACTATGGCTACACCTTC
d_gene: NA
len: 16
abundance: NA
j_gene: TRBJ1-2
v_gene: TRBV11-1

CDR3aa: CAWTLTGLGEKLFF
CDR3nt: TGTGCCTGGACTCTGACAGGGCTTGGTGAAAAACTGTTTTTT
d_gene: TRBD1
len: 14
abundance: NA
j_gene: TRBJ1-4
v_gene: TRBV30

CDR3aa: CATRTGSAGELFF
CDR3nt: TGTGCCACTAGGACAGGGTCGGCCGGGGAGCTGTTTTTT
d_gene: TRBD1
len: 13
abundance: NA
j_gene: TRBJ2-2
v_gene: TRBV19

CDR3aa: CASSFTSGQGGETQYF
CDR3nt: TGTGCCAGCAGCTTTACATCGGGACAGGGAGGAGAGACCCAGTACTTC
d_gene: TRBD1
len: 16
abundance: few
j_gene: TRBJ2-5
v_gene: TRBV7-3

CDR3aa: CASSVDIYYGYTF
CDR3nt: TGTGCCAGCAGCGTAGACATATACTATGGCTACACCTTC
d_gene: NA
len: 13
abundance: NA
j_gene: TRBJ1-2
v_gene: TRBV9

CDR3aa: CSSTSGWIDTQYF
CDR3nt: TGCAGCTCGACTAGCGGGTGGATAGATACGCAGTATTTT
d_gene: TRBD2
len: 13
abundance: few
j_gene: TRBJ2-3
v_gene: TRBV29-1

CDR3aa: CASSGQVGSGNTIYF
CDR3nt: TGTGCCAGCAGCGGACAGGTCGGCTCTGGAAACACCATATATTTT
d_gene: TRBD1
len: 15
abundance: NA
j_gene: TRBJ1-3
v_gene: TRBV6-6

CDR3aa: CASSLADTGELFF
CDR3nt: TGCGCCAGCAGCTTAGCGGACACCGGGGAGCTGTTTTTT
d_gene: NA
len: 13
abundance: NA
j_gene: TRBJ2-2
v_gene: TRBV5-1

CDR3aa: CAWSSDRGGLHIGNQPQHF
CDR3nt: TGTGCCTGGAGTTCCGACAGGGGAGGTCTACATATAGGCAATCAGCCCCAGCATTTT
d_gene: TRBD1
len: 19
abundance: few
j_gene: TRBJ1-5
v_gene: TRBV30

CDR3aa: CASSLTSGSVDEQFF
CDR3nt: TGTGCCAGCAGCTTAACTAGCGGGAGTGTCGATGAGCAGTTCTTC
d_gene: TRBD2
len: 15
abundance: NA
j_gene: TRBJ2-1
v_gene: TRBV7-9

CDR3aa: CASSVTGGVEQFF
CDR3nt: TGTGCCAGCAGCGTAACGGGAGGGGTTGAGCAGTTCTTC
d_gene: TRBD2
len: 13
abundance: NA
j_gene: TRBJ2-1
v_gene: TRBV9

CDR3aa: CSVRGLAYEQYF
CDR3nt: TGCAGCGTGAGGGGGCTAGCCTACGAGCAGTACTTC
d_gene: TRBD1
len: 12
abundance: NA
j_gene: TRBJ2-7
v_gene: TRBV29-1

CDR3aa: CAWRPGQLNEKLFF
CDR3nt: TGTGCCTGGCGCCCGGGACAGCTAAATGAAAAACTGTTTTTT
d_gene: TRBD1
len: 14
abundance: NA
j_gene: TRBJ1-4
v_gene: TRBV30

CDR3aa: CASSQGQGASGELFF
CDR3nt: TGCGCCAGCAGCCAAGGGCAGGGGGCGAGCGGGGAGCTGTTTTTT
d_gene: TRBD1
len: 15
abundance: NA
j_gene: TRBJ2-2
v_gene: TRBV4-1